This TCR beta chain was sequenced in a study of OX40 agonist ivuxolimab in advanced cancers. Context from the whole study: The costimulatory receptor OX40 (CD134) was targeted by ivuxolimab, a fully human IgG2 agonistic monoclonal antibody. Intravenous ivuxolimab was administered to patients every 2 weeks at six dose levels: 0.01, 0.1, 0.3, 1.5, 3 and 10 mg/kg. Of the approximately 54 dose-escalation patients, hepatocellular carcinoma was present in approximately 20, melanoma in approximately 15, renal cell carcinoma in 9 and head and neck cancer in 9. In the dose-escalation cohort, approximately 83% of patients were male, and the mean age was 60 years with a range of about 20 to 80. Prior anti-PD-1, anti-PD-L1 or anti-CTLA-4 therapy was permitted, and checkpoint inhibitors had been received by around 39% of dose-escalation patients. Partial responses occurred in three dose-escalation patients: two with cutaneous melanoma and one with hepatocellular carcinoma. Peripheral TCRbeta sequencing was intended to test whether TCR sequence diversity was altered and clonal T-cell expansion was caused by ivuxolimab. The paper covers the monotherapy dose-escalation part of the phase I ivuxolimab trial, which included N = 52 patients.

Findings and caveats that apply to the study as a whole: Low levels of normalized T-cell clonal expansion were also seen in some nonresponding patients. Antigen specificity was not determined for the clonally expanded peripheral T cells. At doses of 0.1 to 3.0 mg/kg, clonal expansion of both CD4+ and CD8+ T cells in blood was seen between baseline and week 6. In the 0.1-3.0 mg/kg groups, partial responders had among the lowest normalized peripheral clonal expansion, particularly in CD8+ T cells. On average, CD8+ T cells showed more expanded clones than CD4+ T cells after ivuxolimab.

As for this clone: Its cognate antigen has yet to be identified. Nothing much larger sits one base from this clone, and base qualities are not available.

Genomic DNA was isolated from the sorted cells so that the TCRbeta CDR3 region could be sequenced. The immunoSEQ Assay was used for sequencing of TCRbeta CDR3 regions. TCRdb limited this immuneACCESS table to in-frame rearrangements with V and J called. A share of clones is missing; checked studies link under half to unresolved V genes, and the rest is unexplained. For this sample the table gives around 70,000 clones, of which 85% were detected only once. The ten largest clones add up to 0.53% of the sample. Patients with a history of autoimmune disease or receiving systemic immunosuppression were excluded from the trial. Peripheral blood for TCR sequencing was collected from all dose cohorts at baseline, on cycle 4 day 1, and on cycle 7 day 1. The samples were taken from a phase I, first-in-human, multicenter, open-label dose-escalation trial of ivuxolimab. Adults with locally advanced or metastatic melanoma, renal cell carcinoma, hepatocellular carcinoma or head and neck squamous cell carcinoma were enrolled in the trial. Before TCR sequencing, CD4+ T cells and CD8+ T cells from peripheral blood were sorted into separate populations.

This TCR came from an adult with an advanced solid tumor such as melanoma, head and neck, liver or kidney cancer. The input for sequencing was CD4+ or CD8+ T cells sorted from blood, taken in a trial of the OX40 agonist ivuxolimab.

The CDR3 corresponds to CASSVQGSDEQYF. The DNA reads as follows: TGCGCCAGCAGCGTACAGGGTAGCGACGAGCAGTACTTC. The chain was built from TRBV5-1 and TRBJ2-7; TRBD1 is a possible D gene, resting on 6 matching bases. Counted from cysteine to phenylalanine, this CDR3 has 13 amino acids. The DNA shown is the 39-base CDR3, in frame from base 1. From the germline V gene, CDR1 is SGHRS and CDR2 is YFSETQ. The germline ends are 13 bases apart after V is trimmed by 4 bases and J by 5 bases.